Listed below are T cell receptor beta chains from one sample, sequenced in a study of blood T cell repertoires in COVID-19. Sequenced by immunoSEQ multiplex PCR; TCRdb stores in-frame clones only, minus some. The sample shows about 350,000 clones, approximately 89% of them seen only once. The sample taken for sequencing was peripheral blood. These receptors originate from a woman aged 60-70 years with COVID-19, enrolled during active disease. CDR3s include the opening cysteine and the closing phenylalanine or tryptophan. Each record gives: J gene, D gene, V gene, clone size, CDR3 DNA, CDR3 protein. D genes are given only for firm matches. Not all rows give a size; the values are once, few, many and, for expanded clones, a class.

TRBJ1-1 . TRBV5-1 . TGCGCCAGCAGCCACCCACAGGTCAACACTGAAGCTTTCTTT CASSHPQVNTEAFF
TRBJ1-2 . TRBV15 . TGTGCCACCAGCATCTTCAGGGTCAGGTCCGGCTACACCTTC CATSIFRVRSGYTF
TRBJ1-2 . TRBV2 . TGTGCCAGCAGTGACGAGACACTCCGATATGGCTACACCTTC CASSDETLRYGYTF
TRBJ1-5 . TRBV28 once TGTGCCAGCAGTTTAAACATCGGGCAGCCCCAGCATTTT CASSLNIGQPQHF
TRBJ2-5 TRBD2 TRBV28 . TGTGCCAGCAGTGCCTCCGGGACTAGCGGGGAGACCCAGTACTTC CASSASGTSGETQYF
TRBJ1-4 . TRBV2 . TGTGCCAGCAGTGCTGCAACTAATGAAAAACTGTTTTTT CASSAATNEKLFF
TRBJ1-1 . TRBV3-1/TRBV3-2 . TGTGCCAGCAGCCCAAGTGGACAGAAGAACACTGAAGCTTTCTTT CASSPSGQKNTEAFF
TRBJ1-2 . TRBV4-1 . TGCGCCAGCAGCCAACTTTCGGTCTATGGCTACACCTTC CASSQLSVYGYTF
TRBJ1-2 TRBD1 TRBV18 . TGTGCCAGCTCACCATTAGGCAACAGGGGGCCGGACTATGGCTACACCTTC CASSPLGNRGPDYGYTF
TRBJ2-7 . TRBV18 . TGTGCCAGCTCACCCGGGGTTACCTACGAGCAGTACTTC CASSPGVTYEQYF
TRBJ2-3 TRBD2 TRBV19 once TGTGCCAGTAGTATAGGACCGGGGGGGCCCGCAGATACGCAGTATTTT CASSIGPGGPADTQYF
TRBJ1-2 . TRBV18 once TGTGCCAGCTCACCACCGGCAGTTTCTAACTATGGCTACACCTTC CASSPPAVSNYGYTF
TRBJ2-5 . TRBV18 . TGTGCCAGCTCACCACCGGGCAGGGCTGAGACCCAGTACTTC CASSPPGRAETQYF
TRBJ2-7 . TRBV11-2 . TGTGCCAGCAGCTTAGTCGGGGGGCACTACGAGCAGTACTTC CASSLVGGHYEQYF
TRBJ1-1 . TRBV19 once TGTGCCAGTAGGACGGGGAACACTGAAGCTTTCTTT CASRTGNTEAFF
TRBJ1-1 . TRBV12-5 . TGTGCTAGTGGTTCCTGGGAGTCGTCCCGGGGGGTTTTCTTT CASGSWESSRGVFF
TRBJ1-5 TRBD1 TRBV13 . TGTGCCAGCAGCTTATCCGGGACAGGGGATCAGCCCCAGCATTTT CASSLSGTGDQPQHF
TRBJ2-7 TRBD1 TRBV2 . TGTGCCAGCAGGTCGGGACAGGGGTTCGAGCAGTACTTC CASRSGQGFEQYF
TRBJ1-4 TRBD1 TRBV5-8 . TGTGCCAGCAGCTTGGCCCTATTCGTTGGGACAGGGGGGAATGAAAAACTGTTTTTT CASSLALFVGTGGNEKLFF
TRBJ2-7 . TRBV27 once TGTGCCAGCAGGAGGGATCACGAGCAGTACTTC CASRRDHEQYF
TRBJ1-1 . TRBV30 . TGTGCCTGGAGTGTAAACAGACGAACCCCTGAAGCTTTCTTT CAWSVNRRTPEAFF
TRBJ1-6 . TRBV30 . TGTGCCTGGAGATTGGGAGCCAGCTCCTATAATTCACCCCTCCACTTT CAWRLGASSYNSPLHF
TRBJ2-7 . TRBV5-4 . TGTGCCAGCAGCTCTTATTGGGCCTCTTTTAGGGAGCAGTACTTC CASSSYWASFREQYF
TRBJ2-2 TRBD2 TRBV28 . TGTGCCAGCAGTTTCGTATCGATAACTAGCGGGAGGAACACCGGGGAGCTGTTTTTT CASSFVSITSGRNTGELFF
TRBJ2-1 TRBD1 TRBV13 few TGTGCCAGCAGCATTTCCGGGACAGGGGATGGTGAGCAGTTCTTC CASSISGTGDGEQFF
TRBJ1-3 TRBD1 TRBV6-5 . TGTGCCAGCACCGACAGGGGTCACGGAAACACCATATATTTT CASTDRGHGNTIYF
TRBJ2-7 . TRBV28 . TGTGCCAGCAGTTTCGTTGCGGGATACGAGCAGTACTTC CASSFVAGYEQYF
TRBJ2-1 . TRBV7-2 . TGTGCCAGCAGGAGTTCTCCGGCGGTAAGCTCCTACAATGAGCAGTTCTTC CASRSSPAVSSYNEQFF
TRBJ1-1 . TRBV5-4 . TGTGCCAGCAGCTTAACAGAGAACACTGAAGCTTTCTTT CASSLTENTEAFF
TRBJ2-7 TRBD1 TRBV5-4 . TGTGCCAGCAGCTTGTGGGGACAGGGGGACTACGAGCAGTACTTC CASSLWGQGDYEQYF
TRBJ1-2 . TRBV20-1 . TGCAGTGCTAGGAGCGGTCCCCCTTTCACCTTC CSARSGPPFTF
TRBJ1-3 TRBD1 TRBV10-3 . TGTGCCATCAGTTCGGTAGGGGGCGGCGGTGGAAACACCATATATTTT CAISSVGGGGGNTIYF
TRBJ1-3 . TRBV6-5 . TGTGCCAGCAGTTACAGCCAGGGGTCTGGAAACACCATATATTTT CASSYSQGSGNTIYF
TRBJ1-4 . TRBV4-2 . TGTGCCAGCAGCCCTGTCGGACAGACGAATGAAAAACTGTTTTTT CASSPVGQTNEKLFF
TRBJ1-6 TRBD1 TRBV28 . TGTGCCAGCAGTTTATGGGACAGGGGGAATTCACCCCTCCACTTT CASSLWDRGNSPLHF
TRBJ1-2 TRBD1 TRBV5-4 . TGTGCCAGCAGCGTGGGACAGGGGGCGATTCAAGGCTACACCTTC CASSVGQGAIQGYTF
TRBJ2-7 . TRBV7-2 . TGTGCCAGCAGCTTAAGGTCCAGGGTGGTGTCGTACGAGCAGTACTTC CASSLRSRVVSYEQYF
TRBJ2-2 TRBD2 TRBV9 . TGTGCCAGCAGCGTAGCCGGGGGGGCCAACACCGGGGAGCTGTTTTTT CASSVAGGANTGELFF
TRBJ2-1 TRBD2 TRBV7-9 many TGTGCCAGCAGCTGGGGGACTAGCGGCAACTCCTACAATGAGCAGTTCTTC CASSWGTSGNSYNEQFF
TRBJ2-1 TRBD2 TRBV29-1 . TGCAGCGTTTTCTACATGACTAGCGGGGGGCCTAATGAGCAGTTCTTC CSVFYMTSGGPNEQFF
TRBJ1-6 . TRBV7-9 . TGTGCCAGCAGCCCGAGGGGGAATTCACCCCTCCACTTT CASSPRGNSPLHF